This T cell receptor (beta chain) is drawn from a study of breast tumors, draining lymph nodes, adjacent tissues. CDR3 length: 13 amino acids. Trimming removed 6 bases at V and 5 bases at J, with 14 bases between. CDR1 is ENHRY, CDR2 SYGVKD, per germline. The lymph nodes were axillary draining lymph nodes from breast cancer patients. TCRdb analysed the multiplex PCR reads with MiXCR anew, one entry per CDR3 protein. The sample records roughly 80,000 distinct CDR3 sequences, approximately 19% being singletons. This chain joins TRBV10-3 and TRBJ2-7; D perhaps matches TRBD1 (5 bases). Sequenced input: axillary lymph node tissue. The sequence was obtained from a female donor with breast cancer. Some clones in this sample may be carry-over from other donors' samples. CDR3 DNA: TGTGCCATCAGGACCAGGGATGCCCACGAGCAGTACTTC. This encodes CAIRTRDAHEQYF.